The 12 T cell receptor beta chains below all came from one sample that was sequenced in a study of blood T cell repertoires in COVID-19. Repertoires were generated with immunoSEQ multiplex PCR, while TCRdb's copy carries only in-frame clones and drops some. The sample records 200,000 to 250,000 clones, around 90% being singletons. Sequenced input: PBMCs or T cells enriched from blood (not recorded which). All receptors come from a woman aged 25 to 39 who had recovered from COVID-19.

The rearrangement uses TRBV5-1 and TRBJ2-6, with a weak D call TRBD1 (5 bases). With 4 bases removed from V and 0 bases from J, the gap between germline ends came to 14 bases. From germline, CDR1 is SGHRS and CDR2 YFSETQ. The CDR3 loop spans 17 amino acids. The CDR3 DNA reads TGCGCCAGCAGCGGATTCAGGGAAACCTCTGGGGCCAACGTCCTGACTTTC. The encoded protein is CASSGFRETSGANVLTF.

This clone was counted a single time. The chain uses TRBV7-2 and TRBJ1-5; D gene uncertain. Deletions cut 0 bases from V and 0 bases from J, with 9 bases between. The CDR3 length is 16 residues. CDR1 is SGHTA and CDR2 is FQGNSA in the germline V gene. In DNA form, the CDR3 reads TGTGCCAGCAGCTTAGCGCGATGGTATAGCAATCAGCCCCAGCATTTT. This translates into CASSLARWYSNQPQHF.

The chain is built from TRBV9 and TRBJ2-1, with TRBD2 identical over 7 bases. V gave up 0 bases and J gave up 6 bases; unmatched junction bases: 3. This CDR3 region has 14 residues. Germline V lookup: CDR1 SGDLS, CDR2 YYNGEE. The CDR3 is CASSVVGGSNEQFF. The CDR3 region has the DNA TGTGCCAGCAGCGTAGTGGGGGGGAGCAATGAGCAGTTCTTC.

This clone was recorded a few times. The chain combines TRBV12-5 with TRBJ2-1; TRBD1 agrees at 11 bases. The germline CDR1 and CDR2 sequences are LGHNT and FRNRAP. Trimming removed 2 bases from V and 9 bases from J; junction bases left unmatched: 6. The CDR3 runs to 15 residues. The CDR3 DNA sequence: TGTGCTAGTGGTTTGTTCGGGACAGGGGGTGGTGAGCAGTTCTTC. Its protein is CASGLFGTGGGEQFF.

There are a few counts of this clone. The rearrangement uses TRBV6-2 or TRBV6-3 and TRBJ2-3, with 12 bases fitting TRBD2. CDR1 MNHEY and CDR2 SVGEGT come from the germline V gene. J was trimmed by 1 base and V by 5 bases; bases with no gene match: 4. CDR3 length: 16 amino acids. The CDR3 nucleotides are TGTGCCAGCAGTCCCCGGACTAGCGGGGGCACAGATACGCAGTATTTT. Amino acid sequence: CASSPRTSGGTDTQYF.

This clone was counted a single time. The chain is built from TRBV5-5 and TRBJ1-5, with a possible D match to TRBD1 (6 bases). Trimming cost V 1 base and J 7 bases, with 18 bases left between them. This CDR3 is 16 amino acids long. Per the germline V gene, CDR1 is SGHKS and CDR2 is YYEKEE (reference sequence). In nucleotides, the CDR3 is TGTGCCAGCAGCTTGCTTGTACAGGGCGGCTACCAGCCCCAGCATTTT. Amino acid sequence: CASSLLVQGGYQPQHF.

V usage is TRBV5-6 and J usage is TRBJ2-7; 13 bases align to TRBD2. CDR3 length: 16 residues. Germline V gene lookup returns CDR1 SGHDT and CDR2 YYEEEE. V shed 1 base and J 1 base; nucleotides not matched to a gene: 2. This CDR3 reads CASSLLTSGGSYEQYF. The CDR3 DNA sequence: TGTGCCAGCAGCTTGCTGACTAGCGGGGGGTCCTACGAGCAGTACTTC. Looking up the rest from reference TRBV5-6 and TRBJ2-7 gives the full variable domain: DAGVTQSPTHLIKTRGQQVTLRCSPKSGHDTVSWYQQALGQGPQFIFQYYEEEERQRGNFPDRFSGHQFPNYSSELNVNALLLGDSALYLCASSLLTSGGSYEQYFGPGTRLTVT.

The rearrangement links TRBV19 to TRBJ1-3, with 7 positions matching TRBD1. Germline CDR1 is LNHDA and CDR2 is SQIVND (reference sequence). The CDR3 is 17 residues long. V shed 6 bases, J shed 0 bases, and the junction held 11 bases outside the gene matches. The CDR3 region is CASRLVGTDRSGNTIYF. The CDR3 DNA reads as TGTGCCAGTAGGCTTGTCGGGACAGATCGCTCTGGAAACACCATATATTTT.

The chain is built from TRBV29-1 and TRBJ2-7, with D possibly matching TRBD1 (6 bases). The CDR3 sequence is 12 residues long. Germline values: CDR1 SQVTM, CDR2 ANQGSEA. V was pared by 6 bases and J by 6 bases, with 15 bases between. In DNA form, the CDR3 reads TGCAGCGTGGGACAAGGAGCCTCCGAGCAGTACTTC. This gives the protein CSVGQGASEQYF.

The V and J genes are TRBV5-6 and TRBJ1-3; D call uncertain. The CDR3 length is 14 residues. The V end was cut by 2 bases, the J end by 0 bases, with 6 bases between. Germline CDR1 and CDR2: SGHDT and YYEEEE. DNA of the CDR3: TGTGCCAGCAGCTTTTCCTTCTCTGGAAACACCATATATTTT. Protein: CASSFSFSGNTIYF.

V usage is TRBV9 and J usage is TRBJ1-1; a possible D gene is TRBD1 (5 bases). The CDR3 has 15 amino acids. V lost 4 bases and J 3 bases, leaving 16 bases between the germline ends. From germline, CDR1 is SGDLS and CDR2 YYNGEE. Here the CDR3 reads CASSRWGEKHTEAFF. For the CDR3, the DNA is TGTGCCAGCAGCAGGTGGGGGGAGAAGCACACTGAAGCTTTCTTT.

This chain links TRBV30 with TRBJ1-5; the D gene is possibly TRBD1 (5 bases). CDR3 length: 12 amino acids. Trimming cost V 4 bases and J 4 bases, with 8 bases left between them. Germline V CDR1 and CDR2: GTSNPN, SVGIG (reference sequence). CDR3: CAWKTDNQPQHF. The CDR3 DNA follows: TGTGCCTGGAAGACAGATAATCAGCCCCAGCATTTT.